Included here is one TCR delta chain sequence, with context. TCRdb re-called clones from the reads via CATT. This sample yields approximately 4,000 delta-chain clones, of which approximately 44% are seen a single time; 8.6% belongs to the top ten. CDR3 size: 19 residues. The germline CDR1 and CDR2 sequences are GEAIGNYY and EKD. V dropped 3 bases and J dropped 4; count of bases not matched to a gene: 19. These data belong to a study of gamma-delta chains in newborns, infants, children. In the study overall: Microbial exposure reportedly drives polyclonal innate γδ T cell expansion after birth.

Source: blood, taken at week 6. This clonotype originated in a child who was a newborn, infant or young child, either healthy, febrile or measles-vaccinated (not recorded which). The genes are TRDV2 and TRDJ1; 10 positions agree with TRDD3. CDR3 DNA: TGTGCCTGTGACCAGCTGTCCCGGGGGATACGCGCGGGGGACGATAAACTCATCTTT. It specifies CACDQLSRGIRAGDDKLIF.